These T cell receptor beta chains were read from a single sample in a study of blood T cell repertoires in COVID-19. Sequencing used immunoSEQ multiplex PCR; TCRdb keeps in-frame clones, though not all of them. In the table there are more than 150,000 clones, 86% of which are singletons. Sample: peripheral blood. The receptors shown here come from an older man with active or convalescent COVID-19. CDR3s include the opening cysteine and the closing phenylalanine or tryptophan. The D gene is left open where the match is weak. Where a row states a size, it is once, few, many or the class of an expanded clone; other rows omit it.

CDR3 | DNA | J | D | V | size
CASMGGGSNQPQHF | TGTGCCAGCATGGGAGGGGGGAGCAATCAGCCCCAGCATTTT | TRBJ1-5 | - | TRBV28 | once
CASTVSGEGRETQYF | TGTGCCAGCACCGTTAGCGGAGAGGGACGGGAGACCCAGTACTTC | TRBJ2-5 | - | TRBV27 | -
CASSSPAATSGGFGEQYF | TGTGCCAGCAGCTCGCCCGCCGCTACTAGCGGGGGGTTCGGCGAGCAGTACTTC | TRBJ2-7 | TRBD2 | TRBV7-2 | -
CASSVATGDGYNEQFF | TGTGCCAGCAGCGTAGCTACGGGGGACGGATACAATGAGCAGTTCTTC | TRBJ2-1 | - | TRBV9 | -
CASSQERHGNQPQHF | TGCGCCAGCAGCCAAGAGCGCCACGGCAATCAGCCCCAGCATTTT | TRBJ1-5 | - | TRBV4-3 | -
CASSLVTSTDTQYF | TGTGCCAGCAGCTTAGTGACTAGCACAGATACGCAGTATTTT | TRBJ2-3 | - | TRBV7-2 | -
CASSWDRNTGELFF | TGCGCCAGCAGTTGGGACAGGAACACCGGGGAGCTGTTTTTT | TRBJ2-2 | TRBD1 | TRBV10-1 | once
CAWRNSGKGYNSPLHF | TGTGCCTGGAGAAACTCTGGTAAGGGGTATAATTCACCCCTCCACTTT | TRBJ1-6 | - | TRBV30 | -
CASSYSMGQGPFGEQYF | TGTGCCAGCAGTTACTCGATGGGTCAGGGCCCTTTCGGCGAGCAGTACTTC | TRBJ2-7 | - | TRBV6-2/TRBV6-3 | -
CASSLRAPKDQETQYF | TGCGCCAGCAGCTTGAGAGCTCCAAAAGACCAAGAGACCCAGTACTTC | TRBJ2-5 | - | TRBV5-1 | -
CATTGSGANVLTF | TGTGCCACGACAGGGTCTGGGGCCAACGTCCTGACTTTC | TRBJ2-6 | TRBD1 | TRBV6-5 | -
CASSPSTGLQETQYF | TGTGCCAGCTCACCGTCGACAGGACTCCAAGAGACCCAGTACTTC | TRBJ2-5 | - | TRBV18 | -
CASSPRDSNEKLFF | TGTGCCAGCAGCCCCCGGGACTCTAATGAAAAACTGTTTTTT | TRBJ1-4 | - | TRBV3-1/TRBV3-2 | -
CASSLGHYNEQFF | TGTGCCAGCAGCTTAGGACATTACAATGAGCAGTTCTTC | TRBJ2-1 | - | TRBV7-8 | -
CASSTTGGGYGYTF | TGTGCCAGCAGCACAACAGGGGGCGGGTATGGCTACACCTTC | TRBJ1-2 | TRBD1 | TRBV28 | -
CASSLDGAVLWTQYF | TGTGCCAGCAGCTTAGATGGGGCCGTTTTATGGACCCAGTACTTC | TRBJ2-5 | - | TRBV11-2 | -
CATSDPRTGVETQYF | TGTGCCACCAGTGACCCAAGGACGGGAGTGGAGACCCAGTACTTC | TRBJ2-5 | - | TRBV24-1 | -
CATSAGGAPSTDTQYF | TGTGCCACCAGTGCGGGGGGAGCCCCTAGCACAGATACGCAGTATTTT | TRBJ2-3 | TRBD2 | TRBV24-1 | -
CASRTVLGPLHF | TGTGCCAGCAGGACAGTCCTTGGGCCCCTCCACTTT | TRBJ1-6 | - | TRBV25-1 | many
CASKLKGQTYEQYF | TGTGCCAGCAAGCTTAAGGGACAGACCTACGAGCAGTACTTC | TRBJ2-7 | TRBD1 | TRBV6-5 | -
CASSRLVAQNYEQYF | TGTGCCAGCAGCCGTTTGGTGGCACAAAACTACGAGCAGTACTTC | TRBJ2-7 | - | TRBV5-5 | -
CASSWGLAGGRGSGELFF | TGCGCCAGCAGCTGGGGACTAGCGGGGGGGCGAGGATCCGGGGAGCTGTTTTTT | TRBJ2-2 | TRBD2 | TRBV5-1 | -
CASSQERLTTPQHF | TGCGCCAGCAGCCAAGAGAGGCTAACGACGCCCCAGCATTTT | TRBJ1-5 | - | TRBV4-3 | -
CASSQVTEAFF | TGTGCCAGTAGTCAGGTGACTGAAGCTTTCTTT | TRBJ1-1 | - | TRBV19 | few
CASYLGTGPSNQPQHF | TGTGCCAGTTACCTAGGGACAGGGCCTAGCAATCAGCCCCAGCATTTT | TRBJ1-5 | TRBD1 | TRBV19 | -
CASSLTSGGANEQFF | TGTGCCAGCAGCTTAACTAGCGGGGGGGCCAATGAGCAGTTCTTC | TRBJ2-1 | TRBD2 | TRBV11-3 | -